The clone carrying this T cell receptor beta chain has a count of ten or more. The antigen is undetermined. The data stem from a study of T cell responses to AZD1222 COVID-19 vaccine. TCRdb's copy holds only in-frame clones and misses some; the assay was immunoSEQ multiplex PCR. This table holds 84,000 or so clones, 70% to 90% found once. The study, taken as a whole, reports: Without day 14 samples, only post-peak T cell repertoires were studied. Spike was spanned by vaccine-associated CD4 TCRs, which were dominant at 160-218 and 743-854. With two AZD1222 doses given, Spike-specific TCR breadth and depth both rose. At study baseline, merely roughly 6 AZD1222 recipients were seropositive.

The receptor's source is an adult in good health. Material: peripheral blood, obtained on day 0 of AZD1222 vaccination.

The CDR3 region is CASSQDRALPNTEAFF. The CDR3 DNA reads as TGTGCCAGCAGCCAAGATAGGGCCTTACCGAACACTGAAGCTTTCTTT. The chain couples TRBV3-1 (or the pseudogene TRBV3-2) to TRBJ1-1; no firm D call. Per germline, CDR1 LGHDT and CDR2 YNNKEL (reference sequence). This CDR3 has 16 residues. Trimming pared 0 bases from V and 1 base from J, leaving 12 bases between.